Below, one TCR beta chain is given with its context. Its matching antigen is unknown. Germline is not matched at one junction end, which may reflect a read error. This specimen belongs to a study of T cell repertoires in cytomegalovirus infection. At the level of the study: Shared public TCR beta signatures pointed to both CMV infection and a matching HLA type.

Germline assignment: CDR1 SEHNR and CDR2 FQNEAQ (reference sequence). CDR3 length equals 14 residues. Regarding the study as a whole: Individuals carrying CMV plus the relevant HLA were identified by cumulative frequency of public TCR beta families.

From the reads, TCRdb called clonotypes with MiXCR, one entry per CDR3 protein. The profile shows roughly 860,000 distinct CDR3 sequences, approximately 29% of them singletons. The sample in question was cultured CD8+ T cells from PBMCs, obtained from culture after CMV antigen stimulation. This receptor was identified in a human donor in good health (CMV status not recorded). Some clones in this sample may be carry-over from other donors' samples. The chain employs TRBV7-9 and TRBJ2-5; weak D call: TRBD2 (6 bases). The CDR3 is CASSPPGDQETQYF. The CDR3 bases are TGTGCCAGCAGCCCACCGGGGGACCAGGAGACCCAGTACTTC.